These 9 T cell receptor beta chains share one sample of origin, sequenced in a study of a mutant IDH1 vaccine in newly diagnosed glioma. Only in-frame clones appear in the TCRdb table, and some are missing; sequencing was by immunoSEQ multiplex PCR. This table holds 30,000 to 40,000 clones, 60% to 85% found once. Specified time point: baseline, week 1 (first vaccination visit). Indicated treatment: pre-vaccination baseline after standard-of-care therapy. Sequencing used peripheral blood mononuclear cells (PBMCs), obtained from a glioma patient treated with radiotherapy, temozolomide or both. Receptors originate from a man over 45 with glioma. Some clones in this sample may be carry-over from other donors' samples.

This chain joins TRBV5-1 and TRBJ2-2, with D unresolved. Deletions cut 1 base from V and 0 bases from J, with 10 bases between. CDR1 is SGHRS, CDR2 YFSETQ, per germline. The CDR3 has 16 amino acids. The DNA of the CDR3 is TGCGCCAGCAGCTTGTTAGCAACTGCGAACACCGGGGAGCTGTTTTTT. It is translated as CASSLLATANTGELFF.

The V call is TRBV30, the J call TRBJ2-7; D is undetermined. The CDR3 sequence is 13 residues long. Germline CDR1 reads GTSNPN; CDR2 reads SVGIG (reference sequence). Deletions cut 0 bases from V and 3 bases from J, with 9 bases between. For the CDR3, the DNA is TGTGCCTGGAGTGTCCCCACGGACTACGAGCAGTACTTC. Protein sequence: CAWSVPTDYEQYF.

This chain uses TRBV2 with TRBJ2-3; 9 bases map to TRBD1. This CDR3 region has 14 residues. J gave up 4 bases and V 7 bases, and 6 bases lay outside the gene matches. The V gene's germline CDR1 is SNHLY and CDR2 FYNNEI. The CDR3 spells CASKRQGGADTQYF. The CDR3 DNA is TGTGCCAGCAAAAGACAGGGGGGAGCAGATACGCAGTATTTT.

The CDR3 DNA reads as TGCGCCAGCAGCCCCGCGGTGGGCGCGGGGCAGACCCAGTACTTC. Protein: CASSPAVGAGQTQYF. The gene calls are TRBV4-1 and TRBJ2-5, with D tentatively TRBD2 (6 bases). The CDR3 extends over 15 amino acids. CDR1 and CDR2 (germline): MGHRA, YSYEKL. V was clipped by 4 bases and J by 6 bases, with 18 bases between them.

The V call is TRBV6-6, the J call TRBJ1-2; weak D call: TRBD1 (5 bases). CDR1 is MNHNY and CDR2 is SVGAGI in the germline V gene (reference sequence). The CDR3 is 15 amino acids. Between the trimmed V and J ends, which lost 2 bases and 8 bases, there was a span of 18 bases. This CDR3 is CASSYVSGAGLGYTF. CDR3 nucleotides: TGTGCCAGCAGTTACGTTAGCGGGGCAGGGTTGGGCTACACCTTC.

The genes are TRBV18 and TRBJ2-1; D not resolved. The V and J ends lost 3 bases and 4 bases respectively, with 10 bases between them. The CDR3 extends over 14 amino acids. CDR1 is KGHSH and CDR2 is LQKENI in the germline V gene. CDR3 sequence reads: CASSPIQSYNEQFF. The CDR3 DNA is TGTGCCAGCTCACCCATCCAGTCATACAATGAGCAGTTCTTC. Supplemented by reference TRBV18 and TRBJ2-1, the full variable domain reads NAGVMQNPRHLVRRRGQEARLRCSPMKGHSHVYWYRQLPEEGLKFMVYLQKENIIDESGMPKERFSAEFPKEGPSILRIQQVVRGDSAAYFCASSPIQSYNEQFFGPGTRLTVL.

V usage is TRBV13 and J usage is TRBJ2-5; 9 nucleotides agree with TRBD1. With 3 bases clipped from V and 4 bases from J, the junction kept 12 bases outside the gene matches. The CDR3 is 17 amino acids. The V gene's germline CDR1 is PRHDT and CDR2 FYEKMQ (reference sequence). CDR3 amino acids: CASSLTYNRGQGETQYF. The DNA for the CDR3 is TGTGCCAGCAGCTTGACCTACAACAGGGGGCAGGGAGAGACCCAGTACTTC.

The chain couples TRBV5-1 to TRBJ2-1; 10 nucleotides line up with TRBD2. J lost 5 bases, V lost 4 bases, and 3 bases had no gene match. Germline lookup yields CDR1 SGHRS and CDR2 YFSETQ. CDR3 length: 14 residues. Written as DNA, the CDR3 is TGCGCCAGCAGCCCTACTAGCGGGGACAATGAGCAGTTCTTC. Its translation is CASSPTSGDNEQFF.

The V and J genes are TRBV6-5 and TRBJ2-1; D is unresolved. The V end was cut by 10 bases, the J end by 0 bases, with 13 bases between. Germline assignment: CDR1 MNHEY and CDR2 SVGAGI. This CDR3 region has 14 residues. This chain's CDR3 is CATFDTRSYNEQFF. The CDR3 nucleotides are TGTGCCACCTTTGACACGCGCTCCTACAATGAGCAGTTCTTC.